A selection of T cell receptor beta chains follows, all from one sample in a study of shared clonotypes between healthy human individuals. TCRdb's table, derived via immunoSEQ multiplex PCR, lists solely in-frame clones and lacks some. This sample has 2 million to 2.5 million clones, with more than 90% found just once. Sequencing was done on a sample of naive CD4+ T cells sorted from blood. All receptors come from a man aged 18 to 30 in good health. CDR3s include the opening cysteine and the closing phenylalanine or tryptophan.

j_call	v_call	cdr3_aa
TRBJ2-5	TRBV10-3	CAISAGTGLVETQYF
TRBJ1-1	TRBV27	CASHKTLNTEAFF
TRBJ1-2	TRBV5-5	CASSSTGGLTYGYTF
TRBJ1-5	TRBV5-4	CASSFDPHQPQHF
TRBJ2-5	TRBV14	CASSQLTGGQETQYF
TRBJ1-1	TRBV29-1	CSVGWQSPNTEAFF
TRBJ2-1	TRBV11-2	CASSLTRAGGPAGQFF
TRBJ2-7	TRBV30	CAWIVPGYEQYF
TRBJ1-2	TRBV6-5	CASSRQGVGYTF
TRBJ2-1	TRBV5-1	CATASGSVGNEQFF
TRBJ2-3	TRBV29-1	CSVVNTGASTDTQYF
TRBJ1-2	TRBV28	CASSSPDRAYGYTF
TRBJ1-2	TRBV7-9	CASSLQGALSGYTF
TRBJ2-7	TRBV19	CASSRDGTRGEQYF
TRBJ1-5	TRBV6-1	CASSRAGQGLQPQHF
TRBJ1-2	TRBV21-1	CASSKIPTGVNYGYTF
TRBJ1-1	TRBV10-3	CAISPGQGRGGTEAFF
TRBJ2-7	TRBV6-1	CASRPGSRAGEQYF
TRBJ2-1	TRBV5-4	CASSQSGGDHNEQFF
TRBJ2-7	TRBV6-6	CASSRLSGVYEQYF
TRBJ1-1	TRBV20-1	CSGTRNTEAFF
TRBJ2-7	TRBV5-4	CASSLYGAGGPYEQYF
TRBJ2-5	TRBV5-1	CASTSGGPKETQYF
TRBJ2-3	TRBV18	CASSQSDTQYF
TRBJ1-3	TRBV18	CASSPPAGENTIYF
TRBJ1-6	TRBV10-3	CAISAESRVDNSPLHF
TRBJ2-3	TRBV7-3	CASSSAGDTQYF
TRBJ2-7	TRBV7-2	CASSYGLGGSYEQYF